This T cell receptor beta chain was sequenced during a study of T-cell memory formation after mild COVID-19. Constant-segment primers served in 5'RACE that generated TCR alpha and TCR beta cDNA libraries bearing sample barcodes and UMIs. TCRdb reprocessed the 5' RACE reads via MiXCR and lists one record per CDR3 protein. The sample carries approximately 290,000 distinct CDR3 sequences, roughly 19% recorded once. CDR1 is SGHRS, CDR2 YFSETQ, per germline. V lost 1 base to trimming and J lost 0 bases, with 8 bases between them. The CDR3 has 15 amino acids. This clonotype was seen more than once but under ten times.

This receptor was identified in a man between 18 and 29 years old who had mild COVID-19 (a few samples of this study predate the infection). Cell type and time point are not known. The chain is built from TRBV5-1 and TRBJ2-1; possibly TRBD1 for D (5 bases). The sequenced sample was PBMCs or a T cell subset sorted from them (not recorded which). CDR3 amino acids: CASSLTGPSYNEQFF. The DNA of the CDR3 is TGCGCCAGCAGCTTGACAGGACCCTCCTACAATGAGCAGTTCTTC.